One sample yielded the 21 T cell receptor beta chains listed below, sequenced in a study of blood T cell repertoires in COVID-19. Clones were read by immunoSEQ multiplex PCR, and TCRdb kept only the in-frame ones, dropping some. Altogether about 170,000 clones are present, about 83% being singletons, with the ten largest covering less than 9%. Sequencing was done on a sample of peripheral blood. All receptors derive from a man aged 40-49 years who had recovered from COVID-19.

This clone was seen more than once but under ten times. This chain joins TRBV2 and TRBJ1-3; D unclear. The ends were cut back, 6 bases at V and 9 bases at J, with 15 bases in the middle. The CDR3 has 13 amino acids. Looked up from germline, CDR1 is SNHLY and CDR2 is FYNNEI. The CDR3 sequence: CASSLGGVGTIYF. As DNA, the CDR3 is TGTGCCAGCAGCTTAGGAGGCGTGGGCACCATATATTTT.

There are many counts of this clone. This chain links TRBV20-1 with TRBJ2-7; TRBD2 matches 13 bases. CDR3 length equals 18 residues. Trimming at V came to 3 bases and at J to 1 base, leaving 12 bases not matched to a gene. CDR1 DFQATT and CDR2 SNEGSKA come from the germline V gene (reference sequence). The chain's CDR3 is CSASPLPGLAGPSYEQYF. As DNA, the CDR3 is TGCAGTGCTAGTCCGCTGCCGGGACTAGCGGGACCTTCCTACGAGCAGTACTTC.

The V and J genes are TRBV7-2 and TRBJ1-2; TRBD1 matches 9 bases. This CDR3 is built from 14 residues. V trimming: 7 bases; J trimming: 6 bases; junction bases outside the gene matches: 9. The V gene's germline CDR1 is SGHTA and CDR2 FQGNSA. The CDR3 loop is CASKRTGAQDGYTF. The DNA of the CDR3 is TGTGCCAGCAAGAGGACAGGGGCGCAGGATGGCTACACCTTC.

The chain recombines TRBV7-9 with TRBJ2-7; a possible D gene is TRBD2 (5 bases). The germline V gene has CDR1 SEHNR and CDR2 FQNEAQ (reference sequence). This CDR3 region has 14 residues. Trimming pared 5 bases from V and 0 bases from J, leaving 11 bases between. The CDR3 is CASSPGLSSYEQYF. CDR3 nucleotide sequence: TGTGCCAGCAGCCCCGGACTGAGCTCCTACGAGCAGTACTTC.

CDR3 in amino acids: CASTWTGLAGANEQFF. The DNA of the CDR3 is TGTGCCAGCACCTGGACTGGGCTAGCGGGAGCCAATGAGCAGTTCTTC. This chain uses TRBV6-6 with TRBJ2-1, with TRBD2 identical over 10 bases. V was pared by 7 bases and J by 6 bases, with 12 bases of the junction left unmatched. Germline CDR1 reads MNHNY; CDR2 reads SVGAGI (reference sequence). CDR3 length: 16 amino acids.

This chain links TRBV5-4 with TRBJ1-4; D perhaps matches TRBD1 (6 bases). Germline CDR1 reads SGHNT; CDR2 reads YYREEE (reference sequence). This CDR3 spans 15 amino acids. V was shortened by 4 bases and J by 6 bases, with 16 bases between the two germline ends. In DNA, the CDR3 is TGTGCCAGCAGCCCCGGACAGAAGAATGATGAAAAACTGTTTTTT. Translating it yields CASSPGQKNDEKLFF.

This chain connects TRBV15 to TRBJ1-2, with 7 bases aligning to TRBD1. The germline CDR1 and CDR2 sequences are LNHNV and YYDKDF (reference sequence). The CDR3 has 13 amino acids. The J segment lost 4 bases and the V segment lost 5 bases, leaving 4 bases of the junction unmatched. For the CDR3, the DNA is TGTGCCACCAGCCAGGGGGGAGGCTATGGCTACACCTTC. It specifies CATSQGGGYGYTF.

In this sample, this clone turned up once. The chain has TRBV11-2 and TRBJ1-2, with 8 bases aligning to TRBD1. The CDR3 covers 13 residues. The ends lost 5 bases at V and 8 bases at J; junction bases unmatched: 7. Germline CDR1 SGHAT, CDR2 FQNNGV. The CDR3 coding sequence is TGTGCCAGCAGCACGGACAGGGTACGGGGCTACACCTTC. Translating it yields CASSTDRVRGYTF.

The CDR3 here is CSASKGAGAKNIQYF. The DNA of the CDR3 is TGCAGTGCTAGTAAGGGGGCGGGAGCCAAAAACATTCAGTACTTC. The chain recombines TRBV20-1 with TRBJ2-4, with 7 bases aligning to TRBD1. Trimming took 3 bases from V and 0 from J; bases not matched to a gene: 5. CDR1 and CDR2 from the germline V gene are DFQATT and SNEGSKA (reference sequence). The length of the CDR3 is 15 residues.

The chain has TRBV27 and TRBJ1-1; 8 bases are a match to TRBD1. After removal of 5 bases from V and 12 bases from J, the junction contained 8 bases not matched to a gene. The CDR3 covers 12 residues. Looked up from germline, CDR1 is MNHEY and CDR2 is SMNVEV (reference sequence). CDR3 in DNA: TGTGCCAGCAGTCCGCGGACAGGGTTGACTTTCTTT. Residues: CASSPRTGLTFF.

This clone has a handful of counts. The chain is built from TRBV6-2 or TRBV6-3 and TRBJ2-1; TRBD1 matches 8 bases. This CDR3 comprises 15 residues. Per the germline V gene, CDR1 is MNHEY and CDR2 is SVGEGT. With V trimmed by 2 bases and J by 7 bases, 7 bases remained unmatched. The CDR3: CASSYRTGSGNEQFF. The CDR3 nucleotides are TGTGCCAGCAGTTACCGGACAGGGTCGGGGAATGAGCAGTTCTTC.

V gene TRBV7-2 combines with J gene TRBJ2-7, with 8 positions matching TRBD1. Trimming took 5 bases from V and 5 from J; bases not matched to a gene: 8. CDR1 is SGHTA, CDR2 FQGNSA, per germline. CDR3 length: 14 residues. CDR3: CASSPPGTGNEQYF. DNA for the CDR3: TGTGCCAGCAGCCCACCCGGGACAGGAAACGAGCAGTACTTC.

Only a few counts were recorded for this clone. This chain links TRBV11-1 with TRBJ2-5; TRBD2 might be the D (6 bases). The length of the CDR3 is 15 residues. Germline lookup yields CDR1 SGHAT and CDR2 FQDESV (reference sequence). V was shortened by 6 bases and J by 5 bases, with 19 bases between the two germline ends. CDR3 DNA sequence: TGTGCCAGCAGTTACACCGGGGACCGGGGGGAGACCCAGTACTTC. Protein sequence: CASSYTGDRGETQYF. The whole variable domain, filled in from reference TRBV11-1 and TRBJ2-5, reads EAEVAQSPRYKITEKSQAVAFWCDPISGHATLYWYRQILGQGPELLVQFQDESVVDDSQLPKDRFSAERLKGVDSTLKIQPAELGDSAMYLCASSYTGDRGETQYFGPGTRLLVL.

The rearrangement uses TRBV12-3 or TRBV12-4 and TRBJ2-7; D might be TRBD2 (5 bases). CDR3 size: 13 residues. The V and J ends lost 0 bases and 9 bases respectively, with 12 bases between them. CDR3 coding DNA: TGTGCCAGCAGTTTAGCGGGAGAACGAGGGCAGTACTTC. Protein sequence: CASSLAGERGQYF.

The chain combines TRBV12-2 with TRBJ1-2; TRBD1, the D gene given by the table, was not confirmed from the DNA. TRBV12-2 is a documented pseudogene. The CDR3 sequence is 12 residues long. CDR3 in amino acids: CASRLDSVGYTF. The DNA of the CDR3 is TGTGCAAGTCGCTTGGACAGTGTGGGCTACACCTTC.

The V call is TRBV27, the J call TRBJ2-2; D perhaps matches TRBD2 (6 bases). Germline V lookup: CDR1 MNHEY, CDR2 SMNVEV (reference sequence). With 10 bases removed from V and 0 bases from J, the gap between germline ends came to 27 bases. CDR3 length equals 19 residues. CDR3: CATQTIIGGRTANTGELFF. The CDR3 region has the DNA TGTGCCACCCAGACTATTATAGGAGGGCGAACCGCGAACACCGGGGAGCTGTTTTTT.

This clone was recorded a few times. The chain joins TRBV7-2 to TRBJ2-7; D is uncertain. The CDR3 loop spans 14 amino acids. CDR1 is SGHTA and CDR2 is FQGNSA in the germline V gene. Trimming cost V 3 bases and J 3 bases, with 12 bases left between them. The chain's CDR3 is CASSLTYDSYEQYF. The CDR3, as DNA: TGTGCCAGCAGCTTGACATATGATAGCTACGAGCAGTACTTC.

This clone was observed a handful of times. The chain couples TRBV6-2 or TRBV6-3 to TRBJ2-1, with D possibly being TRBD2 (7 bases). Trimming took off 0 bases at V and 7 bases at J, with 10 bases between the two ends. The CDR3 has 14 residues. Germline lookup yields CDR1 MNHEY and CDR2 SVGEGT. This chain's CDR3 is CASSYSEGGNEQFF. The CDR3 nucleotides are TGTGCCAGCAGTTACTCTGAGGGGGGGAATGAGCAGTTCTTC.

At least ten counts were recorded for this clone. V usage is TRBV4-1 and J usage is TRBJ2-1, with 10 bases matching TRBD1. Germline V gives CDR1 MGHRA, CDR2 YSYEKL. This CDR3 has 18 amino acids. The junction had 11 bases not matched to a gene; V was cut back by 1 base and J by 5 bases. The CDR3 reads CASSQGGIGGTGDNEQFF. CDR3 in DNA: TGCGCCAGCAGCCAAGGGGGAATAGGCGGGACAGGGGACAATGAGCAGTTCTTC.

This sequence joins TRBV5-5 and TRBJ2-4; no clear D. The germline V gene encodes CDR1 SGHKS and CDR2 YYEKEE (reference sequence). Trimming left V 3 bases short and J 0 bases short, with 4 bases between. The CDR3 totals 13 residues. The CDR3 DNA sequence: TGTGCCAGCAGCTCTTCAGCCAAAAACATTCAGTACTTC. Protein: CASSSSAKNIQYF. The whole variable domain, filled in from reference TRBV5-5 and TRBJ2-4, reads DAGVTQSPTHLIKTRGQQVTLRCSPISGHKSVSWYQQVLGQGPQFIFQYYEKEERGRGNFPDRFSARQFPNYSSELNVNALLLGDSALYLCASSSSAKNIQYFGAGTRLSVL.

As DNA, the CDR3 is TGTGCCAGCAGCCGGGACTTCAACACCATATATTTT. Protein sequence: CASSRDFNTIYF. J is TRBJ1-3 and V is TRBV9; the D gene is possibly TRBD1 (5 bases). V was cut by 4 bases and J by 7 bases, with 9 bases left in between. The CDR3 extends over 12 amino acids. In germline, CDR1 is SGDLS, CDR2 YYNGEE.